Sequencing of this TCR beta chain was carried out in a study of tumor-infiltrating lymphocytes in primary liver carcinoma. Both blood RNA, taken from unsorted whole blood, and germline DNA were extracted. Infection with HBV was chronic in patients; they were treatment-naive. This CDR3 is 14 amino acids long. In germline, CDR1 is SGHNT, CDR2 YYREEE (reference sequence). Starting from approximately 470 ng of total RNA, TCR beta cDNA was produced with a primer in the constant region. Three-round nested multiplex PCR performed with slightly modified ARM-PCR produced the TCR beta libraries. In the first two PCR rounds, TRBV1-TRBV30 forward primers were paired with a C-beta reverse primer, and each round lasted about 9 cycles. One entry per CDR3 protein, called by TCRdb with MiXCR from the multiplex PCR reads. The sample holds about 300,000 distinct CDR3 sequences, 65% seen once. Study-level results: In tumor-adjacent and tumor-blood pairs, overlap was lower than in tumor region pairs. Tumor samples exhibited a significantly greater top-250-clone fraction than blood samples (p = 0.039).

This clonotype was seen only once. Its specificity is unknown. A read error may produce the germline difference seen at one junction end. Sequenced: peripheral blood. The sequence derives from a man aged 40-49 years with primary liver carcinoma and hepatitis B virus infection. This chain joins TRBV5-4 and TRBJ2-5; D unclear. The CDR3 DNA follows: TGTGCCAGCAGCTTGGCGGGCAGTCAAGAGACCAAGTACTTC. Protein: CASSLAGSQETKYF.